This T cell receptor beta chain originates from a study of HIV-infected patients and healthy controls. Study-level findings and limits: The authors saw processing only sixteen HIV-infected individuals as a major limitation on generality. HIV+ repertoires were severely depleted of MAIT alpha-chain CDR3s, unlike healthy controls. HIV-infected repertoires had significantly higher mean Gini indices than controls, possibly reflecting oligoclonality. Eight alpha and eight beta V genes differed significantly in mean usage between HIV-infected patients and controls.

In the case of this clonotype: The antigen is not known.

The repertoire came from unfractionated whole blood and reflected all unsorted peripheral T cells. 500 ng RNA was reverse transcribed with alpha and beta constant-region primers. Using multiplexing indices, alpha and beta chain libraries were generated apart by chain-specific third strand synthesis. TCRdb passed the 5' RACE reads through MiXCR, listing each CDR3 protein once. The table records just over 15,000 distinct CDR3 sequences, approximately 7% of them present only once. Between the trimmed V and J ends, which lost 5 bases and 1 base, there was a span of 8 bases. The germline gives CDR1 SGHTA, CDR2 FQGNSA. CDR3 length: 13 residues.

The sequence derives from an adult in good health. The chain employs TRBV7-2 and TRBJ1-1; D is unresolved. Sequences were obtained from blood. As DNA, the CDR3 is TGTGCCAGCAGCCAAGACCAGAACACTGAAGCTTTCTTT. Amino acids: CASSQDQNTEAFF.